This TCR beta chain was identified during a study of T cell changes during pregnancy in multiple sclerosis. Method: immunoSEQ multiplex PCR; TCRdb's copy keeps in-frame clones and lacks some. The table includes 40,000 or so clones, 90% to 95% detected once. Germline assignment: CDR1 MDHEN and CDR2 SYDVKM. The V end was cut by 6 bases, the J end by 10 bases, with 19 bases between. This CDR3 spans 14 amino acids. The sequences come from CD8+ T cells from peripheral blood mononuclear cells, collected in the third trimester of pregnancy. The TCR originated in a female donor with multiple sclerosis, enrolled in a pregnancy study. The chain has TRBV28 and TRBJ2-1; possibly TRBD1 for D (6 bases). This chain's CDR3 is CASSPDSPNSEQFF. CDR3 nucleotide sequence: TGTGCCAGCAGCCCGGACAGCCCAAATAGCGAGCAGTTCTTC.